The sequence of this T cell receptor (beta chain) was determined in a study of early T cells in non-severe SARS-CoV-2 infection. TCRdb reprocessed the 5' RACE reads with MiXCR, giving one entry per CDR3 protein. Of tens of thousands of distinct CDR3 sequences listed, under 15% are singletons. Germline CDR1 MDHEN, CDR2 SYDVKM. CDR3 length equals 12 residues. V lost 11 bases, J lost 6 bases, and 17 bases lay in between. The sequence was collected from an adult who was a healthcare worker with PCR-confirmed SARS-CoV-2 infection or an uninfected control (not recorded which). The sample was whole blood. V is TRBV28 and J is TRBJ2-7; D remains ambiguous. The CDR3 protein is CACPGRAGEQYF. For the CDR3, the DNA is TGTGCCTGCCCCGGCAGAGCAGGCGAGCAGTACTTC. The entire variable domain, with the rest obtained from reference TRBV28 and TRBJ2-7, is as follows: DVKVTQSSRYLVKRTGEKVFLECVQDMDHENMFWYRQDPGLGLRLIYFSYDVKMKEKGDIPEGYSVSREKKERFSLILESASTNQTSMYLCACPGRAGEQYFGPGTRLTVT.